The clone carrying this T cell receptor (beta chain) was picked up a small number of times. The antigen is undetermined. The sample comes from a study of cytomegalovirus exposure and HLA in healthy donors. Overall study results and limits: The study reported that TCR beta sequences accurately predicted HLA-A and HLA-B alleles in most subjects. A missense variant in DCLRE1C was later tied to TCR beta V- and J-gene trimming.

This CDR3 spans 15 amino acids. Looked up from germline, CDR1 is KGHSH and CDR2 is LQKENI. V was pared by 6 bases and J by 5 bases, with 5 bases of the junction left unmatched. The PCR used 60 Vbeta and 13 Jbeta primers. Measured with immunoSEQ multiplex PCR; TCRdb has only the in-frame clones, and not every one. The table records 150,000 to 250,000 clones, roughly 78% of them present only once. Sequenced input: PBMCs. This TCR was recovered from a girl aged 5 to 17 in good health and CMV-seropositive. This chain links TRBV18 with TRBJ2-6; 9 bases map to TRBD1. The CDR3 bases are TGTGCCAGCTCCCCAGGACAGGGGAGGGCCAACGTCCTGACTTTC. Translation gives CASSPGQGRANVLTF.